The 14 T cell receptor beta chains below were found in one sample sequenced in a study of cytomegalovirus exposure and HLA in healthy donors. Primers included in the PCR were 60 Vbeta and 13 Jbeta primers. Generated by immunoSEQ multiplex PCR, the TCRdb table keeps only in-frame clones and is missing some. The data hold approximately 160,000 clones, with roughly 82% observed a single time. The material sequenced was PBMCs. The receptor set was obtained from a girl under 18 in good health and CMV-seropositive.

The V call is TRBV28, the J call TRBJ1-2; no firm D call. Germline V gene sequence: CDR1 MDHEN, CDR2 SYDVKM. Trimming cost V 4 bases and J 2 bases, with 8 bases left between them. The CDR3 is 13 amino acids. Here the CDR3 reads CASSSSQNYGYTF. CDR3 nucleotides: TGTGCCAGCAGTTCATCTCAGAACTATGGCTACACCTTC.

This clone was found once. CDR3: CASSEFRVQETQYF. The CDR3 DNA sequence: TGTGCCAGCAGTGAATTTCGGGTTCAAGAGACCCAGTACTTC. The gene calls are TRBV6-1 and TRBJ2-5; D is undetermined. V lost 2 bases and J lost 2, with 9 bases in between. This CDR3 is 14 amino acids long. In germline, CDR1 is MNHNS, CDR2 SASEGT.

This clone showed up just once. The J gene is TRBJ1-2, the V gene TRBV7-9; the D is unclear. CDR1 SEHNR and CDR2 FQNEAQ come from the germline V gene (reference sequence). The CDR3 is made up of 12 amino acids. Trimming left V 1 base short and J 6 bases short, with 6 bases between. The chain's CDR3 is CASSLDLHGYTF. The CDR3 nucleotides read TGTGCCAGCAGCTTAGACCTACATGGCTACACCTTC.

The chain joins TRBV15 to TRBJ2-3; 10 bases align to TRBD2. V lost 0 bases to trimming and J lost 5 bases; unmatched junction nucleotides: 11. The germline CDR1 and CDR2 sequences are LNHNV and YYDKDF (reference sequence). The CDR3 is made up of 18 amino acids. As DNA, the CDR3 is TGTGCCACCAGCAGAGATAGGAATCTAGCGGGGGTGATAGATACGCAGTATTTT. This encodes CATSRDRNLAGVIDTQYF. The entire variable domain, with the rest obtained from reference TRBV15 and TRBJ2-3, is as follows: DAMVIQNPRYQVTQFGKPVTLSCSQTLNHNVMYWYQQKSSQAPKLLFHYYDKDFNNEADTPDNFQSRRPNTSFCFLDIRSPGLGDTAMYLCATSRDRNLAGVIDTQYFGPGTRLTVL.

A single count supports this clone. The chain's CDR3 is CASSQEVGLEGETQYF. CDR3 in DNA: TGCGCCAGCAGCCAAGAGGTGGGGCTGGAGGGGGAGACCCAGTACTTC. The chain employs TRBV4-3 and TRBJ2-5; tentative D call: TRBD2 (6 bases). Deletions cut 0 bases from V and 5 bases from J, with 16 bases between. Germline loops: CDR1 LGHNA, CDR2 YSLEER. The CDR3 contains 16 residues.

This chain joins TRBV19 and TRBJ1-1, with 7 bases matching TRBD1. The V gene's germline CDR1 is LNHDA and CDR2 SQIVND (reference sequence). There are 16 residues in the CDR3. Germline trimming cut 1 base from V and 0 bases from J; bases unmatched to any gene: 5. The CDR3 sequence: CASSIARQGLNTEAFF. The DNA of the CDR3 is TGTGCCAGTAGTATAGCACGACAGGGCTTGAACACTGAAGCTTTCTTT.

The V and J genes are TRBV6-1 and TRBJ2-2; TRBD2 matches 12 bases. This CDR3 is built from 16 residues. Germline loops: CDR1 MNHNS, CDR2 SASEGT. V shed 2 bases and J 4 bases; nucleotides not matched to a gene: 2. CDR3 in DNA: TGTGCCAGCAGTGAACTAGCGGGAGGGATCACCGGGGAGCTGTTTTTT. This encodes CASSELAGGITGELFF.

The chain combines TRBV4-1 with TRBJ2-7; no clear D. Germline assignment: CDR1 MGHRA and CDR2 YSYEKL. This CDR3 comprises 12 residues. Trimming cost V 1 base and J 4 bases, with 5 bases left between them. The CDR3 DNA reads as TGCGCCAGCAGCCAAGGCGCTTACGAGCAGTACTTC. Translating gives CASSQGAYEQYF.

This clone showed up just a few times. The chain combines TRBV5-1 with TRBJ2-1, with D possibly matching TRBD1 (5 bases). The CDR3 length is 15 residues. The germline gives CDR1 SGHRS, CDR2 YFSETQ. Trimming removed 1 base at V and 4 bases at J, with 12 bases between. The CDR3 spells CASSLNAGQYNEQFF. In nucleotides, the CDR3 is TGCGCCAGCAGCTTGAATGCAGGGCAGTACAATGAGCAGTTCTTC.

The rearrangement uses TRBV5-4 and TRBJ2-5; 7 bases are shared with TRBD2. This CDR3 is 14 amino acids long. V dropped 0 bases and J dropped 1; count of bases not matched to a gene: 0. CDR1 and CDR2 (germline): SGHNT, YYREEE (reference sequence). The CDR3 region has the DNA TGTGCCAGCAGCTTGGGGACTAGCCAAGAGACCCAGTACTTC. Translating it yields CASSLGTSQETQYF. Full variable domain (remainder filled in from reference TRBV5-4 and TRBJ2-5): ETGVTQSPTHLIKTRGQQVTLRCSSQSGHNTVSWYQQALGQGPQFIFQYYREEENGRGNFPPRFSGLQFPNYSSELNVNALELDDSALYLCASSLGTSQETQYFGPGTRLLVL.

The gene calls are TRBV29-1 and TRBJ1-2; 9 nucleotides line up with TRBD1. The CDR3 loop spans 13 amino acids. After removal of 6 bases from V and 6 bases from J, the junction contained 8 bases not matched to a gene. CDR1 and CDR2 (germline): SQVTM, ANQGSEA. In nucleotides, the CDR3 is TGCAGCGTCGCGGACAGGGGTTTCAATGGCTACACCTTC. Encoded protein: CSVADRGFNGYTF.

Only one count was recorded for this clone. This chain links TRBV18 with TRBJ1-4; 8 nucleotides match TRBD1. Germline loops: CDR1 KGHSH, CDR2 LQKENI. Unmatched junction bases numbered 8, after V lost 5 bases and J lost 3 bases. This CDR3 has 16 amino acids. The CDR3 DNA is TGTGCCAGCTCAGTCTCGCAGGGGGCTGCTAATGAAAAACTGTTTTTT. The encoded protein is CASSVSQGAANEKLFF.

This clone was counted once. In DNA, the CDR3 is TGTGCCAGCAGCGTCTCCCCCCAGGCCGTCTATGGCTACACCTTC. It encodes CASSVSPQAVYGYTF. The chain employs TRBV9 and TRBJ1-2; D remains ambiguous. The germline gives CDR1 SGDLS, CDR2 YYNGEE. The CDR3 covers 15 residues. V lost 2 bases to trimming and J lost 4 bases, with 15 bases between them.

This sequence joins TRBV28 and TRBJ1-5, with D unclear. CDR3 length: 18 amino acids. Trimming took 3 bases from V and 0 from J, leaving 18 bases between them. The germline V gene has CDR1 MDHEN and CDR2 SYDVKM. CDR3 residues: CASSFFIRKQNSNQPQHF. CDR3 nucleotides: TGTGCCAGCAGTTTCTTCATTAGAAAACAGAATAGCAATCAGCCCCAGCATTTT.